This T cell receptor beta chain was identified in a study of T cells after yellow fever vaccination. TCRdb fed the 5' RACE reads into MiXCR, producing one record per CDR3 protein. The sample holds hundreds of thousands of distinct CDR3 sequences, 15% to 20% seen once. Study-wide results and caveats: Among primary-vaccination clones, most reappeared after the booster, at approximately 96% for CD4 and more than 85% for CD8.

On this clonotype itself: Its antigen is unknown.

The ends were cut back, 3 bases at V and 5 bases at J, with 17 bases in the middle. Per germline, CDR1 MGHDK and CDR2 SYGVNS. This CDR3 contains 16 residues. The sequence was collected from a man aged 25-45 years who received the YFV17D yellow fever vaccine. This sample comprised PBMCs, obtained 15 days after the yellow fever booster vaccination. The chain uses TRBV25-1 and TRBJ2-1, with D possibly matching TRBD2 (6 bases). The CDR3 DNA reads as TGTGCCAGCAGTGATTCATTTCTAGCGTACAACAATGAGCAGTTCTTC. Its protein is CASSDSFLAYNNEQFF.